A single sample gave rise to the 29 T cell receptor beta chains below, sequenced in a study of naive and memory T cell subsets. TCR cDNA received a 3' ligated oligonucleotide that carried a UMI. Amplification of ligated cDNA took four PCR rounds with SP2 and nested alpha and beta constant primers. TCRdb fed the 5' RACE reads into MiXCR, producing one record per CDR3 protein. This table has about 48,000 distinct CDR3 sequences, about 4.8% appearing once. Every receptor here comes from a female donor in good health.

This clonotype has a count of ten or more. CDR3 nucleotides: TGTGCCAGCAGCCACCACACCCGGGGGAACACTGAAGCTTTCTTT. Protein sequence: CASSHHTRGNTEAFF. The chain joins TRBV14 to TRBJ1-1; D is unclear. Trimming took off 3 bases at V and 1 base at J, with 12 bases between the two ends. Germline V CDR1 and CDR2: SGHDN, FVKESK. The CDR3 sequence is 15 residues long.

V is TRBV5-8 and J is TRBJ1-5; tentative D call: TRBD1 (5 bases). V was trimmed by 0 bases and J by 7 bases, leaving 14 bases between them. There are 15 residues in the CDR3. CDR1 is SGHTS, CDR2 YDEGEE, per germline. The CDR3 DNA sequence: TGTGCCAGCAGCTTGGAGAGGGGCCTGAGACAGCCCCAGCATTTT. Its protein product is CASSLERGLRQPQHF.

Ten or more counts support this clonotype. This chain connects TRBV27 to TRBJ2-6; TRBD1 aligns across 11 bases. CDR3 length: 19 residues. Germline lookup yields CDR1 MNHEY and CDR2 SMNVEV (reference sequence). Germline trimming cut 8 bases from V and 0 bases from J; bases unmatched to any gene: 12. CDR3 amino acids: CASRAARTGGNSGANVLTF. CDR3 DNA: TGTGCCAGCCGAGCAGCGAGGACAGGGGGCAACTCTGGGGCCAACGTCCTGACTTTC.

The CDR3 region has the DNA TGCAGTGCTATCCTACTCTCGGGGGCCAACGTCCTGACTTTC. Protein: CSAILLSGANVLTF. The chain has TRBV20-1 and TRBJ2-6; the D is unclear. Trimming took 4 bases from V and 4 from J, leaving 11 bases between them. Germline assignment: CDR1 DFQATT and CDR2 SNEGSKA (reference sequence). CDR3 length: 14 amino acids.

This clonotype has a count of ten or more. V usage is TRBV20-1 and J usage is TRBJ2-5; 7 bases align to TRBD2. V was pared by 0 bases and J by 5 bases, with 6 bases of the junction left unmatched. Germline lookup yields CDR1 DFQATT and CDR2 SNEGSKA (reference sequence). CDR3 length: 14 residues. This CDR3 is CSARETTSWETQYF. In DNA, the CDR3 is TGCAGTGCTAGAGAAACGACTAGCTGGGAGACCCAGTACTTC.

In this sample, this clonotype turned up a few times. The rearrangement joins TRBV14 to TRBJ2-1; D not certain. Germline assignment: CDR1 SGHDN and CDR2 FVKESK. This CDR3 comprises 15 residues. V dropped 1 base and J dropped 4 bases, with 11 bases sitting between them. The CDR3, as DNA: TGTGCCAGCAGCCAAGTGACAAGTTCTTACAATGAGCAGTTCTTC. This gives the protein CASSQVTSSYNEQFF.

Ten or more counts support this clonotype. CDR3 loop: CSARDQGSGSYEQFF. The DNA of the CDR3 is TGCAGTGCTAGAGATCAGGGTAGCGGGAGCTATGAGCAGTTCTTC. The gene calls are TRBV20-1 and TRBJ2-1, with 9 positions matching TRBD2. Germline V gene lookup returns CDR1 DFQATT and CDR2 SNEGSKA (reference sequence). The V segment lost 0 bases and the J segment 8 bases; nucleotides outside the gene matches: 8. The CDR3 runs 15 residues.

In the case of this clonotype: A much larger clone differs by one base, so this may be a read error. Here the CDR3 reads CASSPFSGQDFVYGDTF. DNA for the CDR3: TGTGCCAGCAGCCCCTTTTCCGGACAGGACTTCGTCTATGGCGACACCTTC. The rearrangement joins TRBV7-8 to TRBJ1-2; 7 bases fit TRBD1. CDR1 SGHVS and CDR2 FQNEAQ come from the germline V gene. CDR3 length: 17 amino acids.

To note about this clonotype: A read error is possible here, since a much larger clone lies one base away. The chain uses TRBV27 and TRBJ2-1; 9 bases are a match to TRBD2. Germline V gives CDR1 MNHEY, CDR2 SMNVEV (reference sequence). V shed 5 bases, J shed 4 bases, and the junction held 9 bases outside the gene matches. This CDR3 has 16 amino acids. CDR3 DNA: TGTGCCAGCAGTCCCCTAGCGGGAAGGCCTTACAATGAGCAGTTCTTC. This encodes CASSPLAGRPYNEQFF.

This clonotype showed up many times. The V and J genes are TRBV2 and TRBJ2-7; D may be TRBD2 (6 bases). The CDR3 consists of 15 residues. Trimming removed 4 bases at V and 5 bases at J, with 18 bases between. Germline V gene lookup returns CDR1 SNHLY and CDR2 FYNNEI. The chain's CDR3 is CASSGFGSYQDEQYF. For the CDR3, the DNA is TGTGCCAGCAGTGGGTTCGGGAGTTATCAGGACGAGCAGTACTTC.

Worth noting for this clonotype: Likely a read error: the CDR3 ends without its conserved phenylalanine or tryptophan. The chain uses TRBV11-2 and TRBJ2-7, with TRBD2 matching 8 bases. Germline CDR1 SGHAT, CDR2 FQNNGV. This CDR3 contains 16 residues. CDR3 loop: CASSLSVGSGNYKQYY. In DNA, the CDR3 is TGTGCCAGCAGCTTAAGCGTAGGTAGCGGGAACTACAAGCAGTACTAC.

This clonotype came up many times. The chain recombines TRBV10-3 with TRBJ1-5; TRBD1 aligns across 8 bases. Trimming cost V 2 bases and J 2 bases; bases outside gene matches: 2. This CDR3 is built from 15 residues. Germline lookup yields CDR1 ENHRY and CDR2 SYGVKD. The CDR3 is CAISEDRGGNQPQHF. The CDR3 bases are TGTGCCATCAGTGAGGACAGGGGCGGCAATCAGCCCCAGCATTTT.

This clonotype has a count of ten or more. This chain links TRBV6-5 with TRBJ1-3; D gene uncertain. Between the trimmed V and J ends, which lost 8 bases and 1 base, there was a span of 18 bases. Germline V gene sequence: CDR1 MNHEY, CDR2 SVGAGI. This CDR3 comprises 16 residues. CDR3 loop: CASYKLSSPSGNTIYF. In DNA form, the CDR3 reads TGTGCCAGCTACAAACTTTCGAGTCCGTCTGGAAACACCATATATTTT.

In this sample, this clonotype turned up many times. This sequence joins TRBV28 and TRBJ2-4; TRBD2 matches 7 bases. The V gene end was trimmed by 6 bases and the J gene end by 9 bases; junction bases not matched to a gene: 8. CDR3 length: 13 amino acids. Germline V CDR1 and CDR2: MDHEN, SYDVKM. This CDR3 reads CASSRDYSGIQYF. The CDR3 region has the DNA TGTGCCAGCAGCAGGGACTACAGCGGCATTCAGTACTTC.

The rearrangement links TRBV6-5 to TRBJ2-2; weak D call: TRBD2 (5 bases). CDR3 length equals 15 residues. V gave up 7 bases and J gave up 3 bases, with 15 bases separating them. Per the germline V gene, CDR1 is MNHEY and CDR2 is SVGAGI. The CDR3 DNA reads as TGTGCCAGCAATGGGAGTGGTTCGGACACCGGGGAGCTGTTTTTT. Its protein product is CASNGSGSDTGELFF.

This clonotype was observed at least ten times. This rearrangement joins TRBV12-3 or TRBV12-4 to TRBJ2-7; no firm D call. Trimming took off 10 bases at V and 0 bases at J, with 16 bases between the two ends. The CDR3 consists of 14 residues. CDR3 loop: CATQFGPSSYEQYF. CDR3 sequence (DNA): TGTGCCACCCAGTTTGGCCCGTCCTCCTACGAGCAGTACTTC.

This chain links TRBV5-1 with TRBJ1-4; D possibly corresponds to TRBD1 (6 bases). CDR3 size: 14 residues. Deletions cut 4 bases from V and 7 bases from J, with 14 bases between. Germline V gives CDR1 SGHRS, CDR2 YFSETQ. The CDR3 protein is CASSTTGPVEKLFF. As DNA, the CDR3 is TGCGCCAGCAGCACCACAGGGCCGGTTGAAAAACTGTTTTTT.

This clonotype has ten or more counts. The V call is TRBV4-3, the J call TRBJ1-2, with no clear D. This CDR3 contains 15 residues. The germline V and J ends were trimmed by 0 bases and 4 bases, with 12 bases remaining between them. Germline V gene data show CDR1 as LGHNA and CDR2 as YSLEER. The CDR3 loop is CASSQETAASYGYTF. CDR3 DNA sequence: TGCGCCAGCAGCCAAGAGACGGCGGCGAGCTATGGCTACACCTTC.

The sample holds a few counts of this clonotype. The chain links TRBV11-1 to TRBJ2-3; no definite D call. This CDR3 spans 14 amino acids. Deletions cut 1 base from V and 0 bases from J, with 5 bases between. Germline V gene data show CDR1 as SGHAT and CDR2 as FQDESV (reference sequence). The CDR3 is CASSLVGSTDTQYF. The CDR3 nucleotides read TGTGCCAGCAGCTTAGTGGGTAGCACAGATACGCAGTATTTT.

This clonotype turned up a few times. The chain has TRBV28 and TRBJ2-2; 10 bases fit TRBD2. The CDR3 is 15 residues long. Germline values: CDR1 MDHEN, CDR2 SYDVKM. With V trimmed by 1 base and J by 8 bases, 4 bases remained unmatched. The CDR3 DNA is TGTGCCAGCAGTTTATCGGGACTAGCGATGGGGGAGCTGTTTTTT. Its protein product is CASSLSGLAMGELFF.

This clonotype was seen many times. V gene TRBV28 combines with J gene TRBJ1-4; weak D call: TRBD1 (5 bases). The CDR3 covers 13 residues. Germline V lookup: CDR1 MDHEN, CDR2 SYDVKM. Trimming pared 3 bases from V and 8 bases from J, leaving 10 bases between. CDR3 residues: CASSFGGGEKLFF. In DNA form, the CDR3 reads TGTGCCAGCAGTTTTGGGGGTGGAGAAAAACTGTTTTTT.

This clonotype was recorded a few times. V gene TRBV7-2 combines with J gene TRBJ2-5; D is uncertain. The germline V gene has CDR1 SGHTA and CDR2 FQGNSA. The CDR3 spans 14 residues. The V and J ends lost 1 base and 5 bases respectively, with 11 bases between them. The CDR3, as DNA: TGTGCCAGCAGCTTAGAAGTGTGTAGGGAGACCCAGTACTTC. It encodes CASSLEVCRETQYF. Full variable domain (rest looked up from reference TRBV7-2 and TRBJ2-5): GAGVSQSPSNKVTEKGKDVELRCDPISGHTALYWYRQSLGQGLEFLIYFQGNSAPDKSGLPSDRFSAERTGGSVSTLTIQRTQQEDSAVYLCASSLEVCRETQYFGPGTRLLVL.

This clonotype has ten or more counts. CDR3 in amino acids: CAISEKGEQYF. The CDR3 DNA reads as TGTGCCATCAGTGAAAAGGGCGAGCAGTACTTC. This chain uses TRBV10-3 with TRBJ2-7; D ambiguous. CDR3 size: 11 residues. The ends were cut back, 3 bases at V and 6 bases at J, with 6 bases in the middle. The germline V gene encodes CDR1 ENHRY and CDR2 SYGVKD.

This clonotype was seen a handful of times. The CDR3 here is CASSEARGREFF. For the CDR3, the DNA is TGTGCCAGCAGTGAAGCACGCGGTCGTGAGTTTTTT. The V call is TRBV6-1, the J call TRBJ2-2; no clear D. This CDR3 spans 12 amino acids. V was pared by 0 bases and J by 16 bases, with 12 bases between. In germline, CDR1 is MNHNS, CDR2 SASEGT.

The gene calls are TRBV19 and TRBJ2-2, with a tentative D call TRBD1 (7 bases). The CDR3 loop spans 16 amino acids. CDR1 and CDR2 (germline): LNHDA, SQIVND (reference sequence). V was trimmed by 3 bases and J by 5 bases, leaving 16 bases between them. Written as DNA, the CDR3 is TGTGCCAGTAGTATCCCGCTGCCAGGGGGGACCGGGGAGCTGTTTTTT. Its protein is CASSIPLPGGTGELFF. The whole variable domain, remainder taken from reference TRBV19 and TRBJ2-2, is DGGITQSPKYLFRKEGQNVTLSCEQNLNHDAMYWYRQDPGQGLRLIYYSQIVNDFQKGDIAEGYSVSREKKESFPLTVTSAQKNPTAFYLCASSIPLPGGTGELFFGEGSRLTVL.

This clonotype occurred many times. This chain uses TRBV5-1 with TRBJ2-3; D is uncertain. Trimming stripped 4 bases from V and 1 base from J, with 7 bases between. Germline lookup yields CDR1 SGHRS and CDR2 YFSETQ. The CDR3 consists of 13 residues. The CDR3 nucleotides are TGCGCCAGCAGCCCGGACCGCACAGATACGCAGTATTTT. This sequence encodes CASSPDRTDTQYF. Using reference TRBV5-1 and TRBJ2-3 for the parts outside the CDR3, the full variable domain is KAGVTQTPRYLIKTRGQQVTLSCSPISGHRSVSWYQQTPGQGLQFLFEYFSETQRNKGNFPGRFSGRQFSNSRSEMNVSTLELGDSALYLCASSPDRTDTQYFGPGTRLTVL.

This clonotype was picked up many times. The chain carries TRBV24-1 and TRBJ2-1; TRBD2 matches 11 bases. Trimming at V came to 0 bases and at J to 10 bases, leaving 7 bases not matched to a gene. This CDR3 spans 16 amino acids. Germline V gives CDR1 KGHDR, CDR2 SFDVKD. The CDR3 here is CATSDLVTSGSGEQFF. The CDR3 nucleotides are TGTGCCACCAGTGATTTGGTTACTAGCGGGAGTGGAGAGCAGTTCTTC.

This clonotype was recorded at least ten times. The rearrangement uses TRBV27 and TRBJ2-7, with D unresolved. Germline loops: CDR1 MNHEY, CDR2 SMNVEV (reference sequence). There are 14 residues in the CDR3. The V and J ends lost 7 bases and 2 bases respectively, with 15 bases between them. The CDR3 region has the DNA TGTGCCAGCATAGAAAAGGTTCGCACCTACGAGCAGTACTTC. This encodes CASIEKVRTYEQYF.

The table lists this clonotype with many counts. The chain carries TRBV6-5 and TRBJ1-2, with TRBD1 matching over 7 bases. The CDR3 has 14 amino acids. V trimming: 0 bases; J trimming: 6 bases; junction bases outside the gene matches: 4. CDR1 MNHEY and CDR2 SVGAGI come from the germline V gene. This chain's CDR3 is CASSYSWTGDGYTF. In DNA form, the CDR3 reads TGTGCCAGCAGTTACTCTTGGACAGGAGATGGCTACACCTTC.